Each of the 30 T cell receptor beta chains below was sequenced from the same sample in a study of T cell changes during pregnancy in multiple sclerosis. Repertoires were generated with immunoSEQ multiplex PCR, while TCRdb's copy carries only in-frame clones and drops some. The sample yields 13,000 or so clones, about 90% seen once. The specimen was CD8+ T cells from peripheral blood mononuclear cells, collected in the first trimester of pregnancy. The receptors derive from a female donor with multiple sclerosis, enrolled in a pregnancy study.

The V and J genes are TRBV27 and TRBJ1-4; no firm D call. V gave up 2 bases and J gave up 5 bases, with 15 bases separating them. CDR1 and CDR2 (germline): MNHEY, SMNVEV (reference sequence). CDR3 length equals 16 residues. The CDR3 sequence is CASSLSREGLNEKLFF. The DNA for the CDR3 is TGTGCCAGCAGTTTAAGCCGGGAGGGTTTGAATGAAAAACTGTTTTTT.

CDR3 coding DNA: TGTGCCAGCAGCTTGGCTACAGGGGGAACCTACGAGCAGTACTTC. Translated, it gives CASSLATGGTYEQYF. The rearrangement uses TRBV5-6 and TRBJ2-7, with 8 bases matching TRBD1. The CDR3 consists of 15 residues. The trim removed 0 bases at V and 2 bases at J, leaving 4 bases unmatched. Germline lookup yields CDR1 SGHDT and CDR2 YYEEEE.

The rearrangement uses TRBV7-9 and TRBJ2-3; 8 bases agree with TRBD2. V trimming: 1 base; J trimming: 4 bases; junction bases outside the gene matches: 13. The CDR3 is made up of 18 amino acids. Germline CDR1 is SEHNR and CDR2 is FQNEAQ (reference sequence). The CDR3 DNA is TGTGCCAGCAGCTTAGAGGTAGGACTAGCCATGTTTGCAGATACGCAGTATTTT. It is translated as CASSLEVGLAMFADTQYF.

This clone was seen once. The chain recombines TRBV4-1 with TRBJ2-1, with 9 bases lining up with TRBD2. The CDR3 covers 16 residues. V dropped 3 bases and J dropped 8; count of bases not matched to a gene: 11. Germline V gene data show CDR1 as MGHRA and CDR2 as YSYEKL. This CDR3 is CASSHRPLAGSHEQFF. In nucleotides, the CDR3 is TGCGCCAGCAGCCATCGTCCGCTAGCGGGGTCACATGAGCAGTTCTTC.

V and J are TRBV27 and TRBJ2-7, with 8 bases identical to TRBD1. The length of the CDR3 is 13 residues. Germline trimming cut 5 bases from V and 9 bases from J; bases unmatched to any gene: 9. From germline, CDR1 is MNHEY and CDR2 SMNVEV (reference sequence). The CDR3 here is CASSPGQGLLQYF. CDR3 bases: TGTGCCAGCAGTCCAGGACAGGGTCTATTGCAGTACTTC.

V and J are TRBV10-3 and TRBJ2-5, with 9 bases lining up with TRBD2. This CDR3 contains 14 residues. J gave up 5 bases and V 9 bases, and 10 bases lay outside the gene matches. CDR1 ENHRY and CDR2 SYGVKD come from the germline V gene. The CDR3 DNA sequence: TGTGCCATTGGGCCTAGCGGGGCTGTGGAGACCCAGTACTTC. Translated: CAIGPSGAVETQYF.

This sequence joins TRBV6-6 and TRBJ2-7; TRBD1 is a possible D gene (6 bases). V lost 8 bases and J lost 2, with 10 bases in between. Germline CDR1 reads MNHNY; CDR2 reads SVGAGI (reference sequence). This CDR3 has 12 residues. The CDR3 loop is CASLDSTYEQYF. The CDR3 nucleotides read TGTGCCAGCCTGGACAGTACCTACGAGCAGTACTTC.

V gene TRBV13 combines with J gene TRBJ1-2; 7 bases line up with TRBD1. There are 15 residues in the CDR3. V lost 3 bases and J lost 6; bases outside the gene matches: 10. Germline CDR1 PRHDT, CDR2 FYEKMQ (reference sequence). CDR3 sequence (DNA): TGTGCCAGCAGCTTTAAAGAGGGGGCGTATCATGGCTACACCTTC. This codes for CASSFKEGAYHGYTF.

The gene calls are TRBV5-1 and TRBJ2-7, with TRBD2 identical over 9 bases. Germline CDR1 and CDR2: SGHRS and YFSETQ. The CDR3 contains 15 residues. V gave up 2 bases and J gave up 3 bases; unmatched junction bases: 6. The CDR3 nucleotides are TGCGCCAGCAGCTTTAGCGGGGGTGTCGTCTACGAGCAGTACTTC. This codes for CASSFSGGVVYEQYF.

The V gene is TRBV7-9, the J gene TRBJ2-1, with TRBD1 identical over 9 bases. J gave up 7 bases and V 4 bases, and 8 bases lay outside the gene matches. CDR1 is SEHNR, CDR2 FQNEAQ, per germline (reference sequence). The CDR3 contains 15 residues. CDR3 sequence (DNA): TGTGCCAGCAGCTCAACAGGGGGCCAGTGGAATGAGCAGTTCTTC. Translated: CASSSTGGQWNEQFF.

The rearrangement links TRBV6-1 to TRBJ1-1; D is perhaps TRBD1 (5 bases). The CDR3 length is 15 residues. V was clipped by 2 bases and J by 6 bases, with 16 bases between them. The germline V gene encodes CDR1 MNHNS and CDR2 SASEGT. DNA for the CDR3: TGTGCCAGCAGTGAAAAATGGGAAGGGGTAGCTGAAGCTTTCTTT. It encodes CASSEKWEGVAEAFF.

The chain has TRBV11-2 and TRBJ2-1, with 9 bases fitting TRBD2. The CDR3 is 15 residues long. Germline loops: CDR1 SGHAT, CDR2 FQNNGV. The junction had 9 bases not matched to a gene; V was cut back by 6 bases and J by 6 bases. The CDR3 nucleotides read TGTGCCAGCAGTTATAGCGGGGGCCCCCTCAATGAGCAGTTCTTC. Protein sequence: CASSYSGGPLNEQFF.

The chain is built from TRBV7-9 and TRBJ1-5; a weak D match, TRBD1 (5 bases). Germline assignment: CDR1 SEHNR and CDR2 FQNEAQ (reference sequence). The length of the CDR3 is 13 residues. Trimming removed 1 base at V and 9 bases at J, with 10 bases between. The CDR3 bases are TGTGCCAGCAGCTTAGAGGAGGGGATGCCCCAGCATTTT. Translated: CASSLEEGMPQHF.

The chain links TRBV7-9 to TRBJ2-7; perhaps TRBD2 as D (6 bases). The germline V gene has CDR1 SEHNR and CDR2 FQNEAQ (reference sequence). V was trimmed by 4 bases and J by 2 bases, leaving 15 bases between them. The CDR3 is 15 amino acids. CDR3 sequence reads: CASSSSGTDPYEQYF. The CDR3 DNA follows: TGTGCCAGCAGCTCCTCCGGGACTGACCCCTACGAGCAGTACTTC.

The chain carries TRBV7-3 and TRBJ2-3; D may be TRBD2 (6 bases). There are 14 residues in the CDR3. With 4 bases removed from V and 6 bases from J, the gap between germline ends came to 14 bases. Germline V lookup: CDR1 SGHTA, CDR2 FQGTGA. This CDR3 reads CASSSRDWEDTQYF. Here the CDR3 DNA reads TGTGCCAGCAGCTCCCGGGACTGGGAGGATACGCAGTATTTT.

The chain is built from TRBV4-1 and TRBJ1-2, with D uncertain. The CDR3 extends over 13 amino acids. The V end was cut by 4 bases, the J end by 8 bases, with 14 bases between. CDR1 and CDR2 from the germline V gene are MGHRA and YSYEKL. This CDR3 is CASSPPSGSGYTF. CDR3 nucleotide sequence: TGCGCCAGCAGCCCCCCATCCGGGAGCGGCTACACCTTC.

V gene TRBV5-1 combines with J gene TRBJ2-7; D might be TRBD2 (5 bases). V was clipped by 4 bases and J by 5 bases, with 10 bases between them. Germline V gives CDR1 SGHRS, CDR2 YFSETQ. This CDR3 contains 12 residues. CDR3 bases: TGCGCCAGCAGCCAGGACTTGAACGAGCAGTACTTC. Its protein product is CASSQDLNEQYF. The full variable domain, rest sourced from reference TRBV5-1 and TRBJ2-7, is KAGVTQTPRYLIKTRGQQVTLSCSPISGHRSVSWYQQTPGQGLQFLFEYFSETQRNKGNFPGRFSGRQFSNSRSEMNVSTLELGDSALYLCASSQDLNEQYFGPGTRLTVT.

V gene TRBV5-4 combines with J gene TRBJ1-6, with D possibly TRBD1 on 6 matching bases. The V and J ends lost 5 bases and 6 bases respectively, with 15 bases between them. Per germline, CDR1 SGHNT and CDR2 YYREEE (reference sequence). This CDR3 has 15 amino acids. In DNA, the CDR3 is TGTGCCAGCAGTCTTGGCGGGGGGCTTAATTCACCCCTCCACTTT. Translated: CASSLGGGLNSPLHF.

V and J are TRBV7-3 and TRBJ2-3, with 8 bases lining up with TRBD2. The trim removed 5 bases at V and 3 bases at J, leaving 10 bases unmatched. Looked up from germline, CDR1 is SGHTA and CDR2 is FQGTGA. This CDR3 has 16 residues. CDR3: CASSLLWRGETDTQYF. In nucleotides, the CDR3 is TGTGCCAGCAGCCTCCTCTGGCGGGGGGAAACAGATACGCAGTATTTT. The full variable domain, its missing parts supplied by reference TRBV7-3 and TRBJ2-3, is GAGVSQTPSNKVTEKGKYVELRCDPISGHTALYWYRQSLGQGPEFLIYFQGTGAADDSGLPNDRFFAVRPEGSVSTLKIQRTERGDSAVYLCASSLLWRGETDTQYFGPGTRLTVL.

V and J are TRBV28 and TRBJ1-2; 8 bases are a match to TRBD1. CDR1 MDHEN and CDR2 SYDVKM come from the germline V gene. V was clipped by 5 bases and J by 3 bases; unmatched bases: 2. The CDR3 covers 13 residues. CDR3 residues: CASSRTGYYGYTF. The CDR3 DNA is TGTGCCAGCAGTCGGACAGGGTACTATGGCTACACCTTC.

The J gene is TRBJ1-2, the V gene TRBV5-4; a possible D gene is TRBD1 (5 bases). V lost 1 base, J lost 4 bases, and 8 bases lay in between. The CDR3 runs 13 residues. The germline V gene has CDR1 SGHNT and CDR2 YYREEE (reference sequence). The CDR3 DNA is TGTGCCAGCAGCTTGACAGGCCTCTATGGCTACACCTTC. Translation: CASSLTGLYGYTF.

The chain's CDR3 is CASSFPGGVRVPITDTQYF. The DNA for the CDR3 is TGTGCCAGCAGTTTCCCGGGGGGTGTACGAGTTCCCATCACAGATACGCAGTATTTT. V is TRBV2 and J is TRBJ2-3, with 7 bases aligning to TRBD2. J gave up 2 bases and V 5 bases, and 19 bases lay outside the gene matches. This CDR3 has 19 residues. Germline loops: CDR1 SNHLY, CDR2 FYNNEI.

The chain carries TRBV5-6 and TRBJ2-1, with 10 bases fitting TRBD2. Per the germline V gene, CDR1 is SGHDT and CDR2 is YYEEEE. With 2 bases clipped from V and 7 bases from J, the junction kept 18 bases outside the gene matches. The CDR3 consists of 19 residues. The CDR3, as DNA: TGTGCCAGCAGCTTTCGGTTTCAGAGCGGGGGGGCCACCTGGAATGAGCAGTTCTTC. Residues: CASSFRFQSGGATWNEQFF.

Here the CDR3 DNA reads TGTGCCAGCAGTGAGACAGGGGGCTACTACAATGAGCAGTTCTTC. It yields the protein CASSETGGYYNEQFF. V and J are TRBV2 and TRBJ2-1, with TRBD1 matching 10 bases. CDR3 length: 15 amino acids. Germline loops: CDR1 SNHLY, CDR2 FYNNEI. The V gene end was trimmed by 3 bases and the J gene end by 3 bases; junction bases not matched to a gene: 2.

The genes are TRBV27 and TRBJ2-3, with 16 bases fitting TRBD2. V was clipped by 8 bases and J by 7 bases; unmatched bases: 12. Germline V gene lookup returns CDR1 MNHEY and CDR2 SMNVEV (reference sequence). The CDR3 runs to 17 residues. CDR3 sequence (DNA): TGTGCCAGCTCCCCGGGACTAGCGGGGGGGCCTCGTAATACGCAGTATTTT. Protein sequence: CASSPGLAGGPRNTQYF.

J is TRBJ1-2 and V is TRBV27; D is undetermined. Trimming removed 5 bases at V and 6 bases at J, with 13 bases between. The CDR3 covers 13 residues. The germline CDR1 and CDR2 sequences are MNHEY and SMNVEV (reference sequence). CDR3 region: CASSHGRINGYTF. The CDR3 nucleotides are TGTGCCAGCAGTCACGGCAGGATCAATGGCTACACCTTC.

The chain carries TRBV11-2 and TRBJ2-1; D is unclear. Germline V gives CDR1 SGHAT, CDR2 FQNNGV. CDR3 length equals 13 residues. V lost 7 bases, J lost 5 bases, and 12 bases lay in between. DNA of the CDR3: TGTGCCAGCACCCAAGGTCGGGACAATGAGCAGTTCTTC. This sequence encodes CASTQGRDNEQFF. The whole variable domain, filled in from reference TRBV11-2 and TRBJ2-1, reads EAGVAQSPRYKIIEKRQSVAFWCNPISGHATLYWYQQILGQGPKLLIQFQNNGVVDDSQLPKDRFSAERLKGVDSTLKIQPAKLEDSAVYLCASTQGRDNEQFFGPGTRLTVL.

The chain has TRBV7-9 and TRBJ1-1, with 7 bases that match TRBD1. The length of the CDR3 is 16 residues. The V and J ends lost 6 bases and 2 bases, in that order; junction bases with no gene match: 12. Germline V gene data show CDR1 as SEHNR and CDR2 as FQNEAQ (reference sequence). The DNA for the CDR3 is TGTGCCAGCAGTGCGGTAGGACAGGACGTAAACACTGAAGCTTTCTTT. It is translated as CASSAVGQDVNTEAFF.

A single count supports this clone. The rearrangement joins TRBV5-1 to TRBJ2-1, with 8 bases that match TRBD1. The CDR3 is 17 residues long. Germline assignment: CDR1 SGHRS and CDR2 YFSETQ. V was pared by 0 bases and J by 8 bases, with 13 bases of the junction left unmatched. The DNA for the CDR3 is TGCGCCAGCAGCTTGGAACTTGACAGGGGCACCCTTTATGAGCAGTTCTTC. Translating it yields CASSLELDRGTLYEQFF. Full variable domain (rest looked up from reference TRBV5-1 and TRBJ2-1): KAGVTQTPRYLIKTRGQQVTLSCSPISGHRSVSWYQQTPGQGLQFLFEYFSETQRNKGNFPGRFSGRQFSNSRSEMNVSTLELGDSALYLCASSLELDRGTLYEQFFGPGTRLTVL.

The chain couples TRBV27 to TRBJ1-1; the D is unclear. Germline lookup yields CDR1 MNHEY and CDR2 SMNVEV (reference sequence). The V gene lost 5 bases and the J gene lost 3 bases, with 13 bases spanning the gap. The CDR3 spans 14 residues. CDR3 sequence: CASSPAPADTEAFF. The CDR3 nucleotides are TGTGCCAGCAGTCCCGCCCCGGCGGACACTGAAGCTTTCTTT.